Each of the 24 T cell receptor beta chains below was sequenced from the same sample in a study of OX40 agonist ivuxolimab in advanced cancers. Here immunoSEQ multiplex PCR was the method, and the copy in TCRdb shows in-frame clones only, minus some. This table has roughly 63,000 clones, about 85% appearing once. This sample comprised CD4+ or CD8+ T cells sorted from blood, obtained in a trial of the OX40 agonist ivuxolimab. The origin of the receptors is an adult with an advanced solid tumor such as melanoma, head and neck, liver or kidney cancer.

The chain employs TRBV27 and TRBJ1-2, with TRBD1 as a possible D gene (6 bases). This CDR3 is 13 amino acids long. Germline V gives CDR1 MNHEY, CDR2 SMNVEV (reference sequence). The V end was cut by 6 bases, the J end by 7 bases, with 15 bases between. Here the CDR3 DNA reads TGTGCCAGCAGGTTAGACAGGACGGCTGGCTACACCTTC. Protein: CASRLDRTAGYTF.

The chain joins TRBV7-9 to TRBJ1-1, with no clear D. CDR1 is SEHNR and CDR2 is FQNEAQ in the germline V gene (reference sequence). V shed 2 bases and J shed 2 bases, with 6 bases lying between them. CDR3 size: 13 residues. DNA for the CDR3: TGTGCCAGCAGCTTACTCCCAAACACTGAAGCTTTCTTT. It translates to CASSLLPNTEAFF. The full variable domain, with the rest looked up from reference TRBV7-9 and TRBJ1-1, is DTGVSQNPRHKITKRGQNVTFRCDPISEHNRLYWYRQTLGQGPEFLTYFQNEAQLEKSRLLSDRFSAERPKGSFSTLEIQRTEQGDSAMYLCASSLLPNTEAFFGQGTRLTVV.

The chain couples TRBV19 to TRBJ2-2, with TRBD1 matching over 7 bases. This CDR3 is 14 amino acids long. Trimming at V came to 6 bases and at J to 3 bases, leaving 4 bases not matched to a gene. Germline V gives CDR1 LNHDA, CDR2 SQIVND (reference sequence). CDR3 nucleotides: TGTGCCAGTAGCCGGGACAGCGACACCGGGGAGCTGTTTTTT. It specifies CASSRDSDTGELFF.

The chain recombines TRBV5-1 with TRBJ1-1, with 9 bases fitting TRBD1. Looked up from germline, CDR1 is SGHRS and CDR2 is YFSETQ. The junction had 1 base not matched to a gene; V was cut back by 3 bases and J by 1 base. This CDR3 comprises 14 residues. CDR3 DNA sequence: TGCGCCAGCAGCTGGGGACAGGGGAACACTGAAGCTTTCTTT. Translated, it gives CASSWGQGNTEAFF.

The gene calls are TRBV19 and TRBJ2-5; a possible D gene is TRBD2 (7 bases). The DNA end is more similar to TRBJ2-7, so the J call may be wrong. From germline, CDR1 is LNHDA and CDR2 SQIVND (reference sequence). The CDR3 loop spans 14 amino acids. DNA for the CDR3: TGTGCCAGTAGTCCCCGGGGGGCGGACTACGAGCAGTACTTC. The encoded protein is CASSPRGADYEQYF.

The chain has TRBV18 and TRBJ1-6, with D maybe TRBD1 (6 bases). From germline, CDR1 is KGHSH and CDR2 LQKENI. Trimming pared 3 bases from V and 14 bases from J, leaving 26 bases between. This CDR3 comprises 17 residues. CDR3 nucleotides: TGTGCCAGCTCACCTTCTATGGCGAGGGGGAAGTCGGAGGCCCTCCACTTT. This encodes CASSPSMARGKSEALHF.

The rearrangement uses TRBV10-3 and TRBJ1-2; D is undetermined. The CDR3 is 12 residues long. Germline V gene sequence: CDR1 ENHRY, CDR2 SYGVKD. V was pared by 6 bases and J by 8 bases, with 13 bases between. In nucleotides, the CDR3 is TGTGCCATCAGCAGGACCCAAGGGGGCTACACCTTC. This sequence encodes CAISRTQGGYTF.

The rearrangement uses TRBV11-2 and TRBJ2-1; a possible D gene is TRBD1 (6 bases). Germline V lookup: CDR1 SGHAT, CDR2 FQNNGV. The CDR3 extends over 16 amino acids. The V and J ends lost 1 base and 3 bases respectively, with 13 bases between them. The CDR3: CASSLGLTDSYNEQFF. The CDR3 bases are TGTGCCAGCAGCTTAGGGCTGACGGACAGCTACAATGAGCAGTTCTTC. Using reference TRBV11-2 and TRBJ2-1 for the parts outside the CDR3, the full variable domain is EAGVAQSPRYKIIEKRQSVAFWCNPISGHATLYWYQQILGQGPKLLIQFQNNGVVDDSQLPKDRFSAERLKGVDSTLKIQPAKLEDSAVYLCASSLGLTDSYNEQFFGPGTRLTVL.

The V and J genes are TRBV5-1 and TRBJ2-3; D may be TRBD1 (7 bases). CDR1 and CDR2 (germline): SGHRS, YFSETQ. This CDR3 region has 18 residues. With 7 bases removed from V and 1 base from J, the gap between germline ends came to 25 bases. The CDR3 spells CASGLNPSEGAGTDTQYF. The CDR3, as DNA: TGCGCCAGCGGCCTGAACCCCTCGGAGGGGGCAGGCACAGATACGCAGTATTTT. Full variable domain (outside the CDR3, taken from reference TRBV5-1 and TRBJ2-3): KAGVTQTPRYLIKTRGQQVTLSCSPISGHRSVSWYQQTPGQGLQFLFEYFSETQRNKGNFPGRFSGRQFSNSRSEMNVSTLELGDSALYLCASGLNPSEGAGTDTQYFGPGTRLTVL.

The chain carries TRBV10-1 and TRBJ1-1, with 11 bases fitting TRBD1. Trimming at V came to 5 bases and at J to 4 bases, leaving 6 bases not matched to a gene. The CDR3 totals 15 residues. Germline assignment: CDR1 WNHNN and CDR2 SYGVQD (reference sequence). The CDR3 nucleotides are TGCGCCAGCAGTAAGGACAGGGGGCGAATCACTGAAGCTTTCTTT. Amino acids: CASSKDRGRITEAFF.

V usage is TRBV2 and J usage is TRBJ1-2; 7 nucleotides align to TRBD1. In germline, CDR1 is SNHLY, CDR2 FYNNEI. V shed 6 bases and J 7 bases; nucleotides not matched to a gene: 8. The CDR3 is 13 amino acids. Here the CDR3 reads CASRDTGVVGYTF. The DNA of the CDR3 is TGTGCCAGCAGGGACACAGGGGTGGTTGGCTACACCTTC.

This clone has just one count. The chain recombines TRBV6-5 with TRBJ1-3; 7 bases line up with TRBD1. This CDR3 region has 14 residues. Unmatched junction bases numbered 5, after V lost 6 bases and J lost 3 bases. Germline assignment: CDR1 MNHEY and CDR2 SVGAGI. This CDR3 is CASRPTGFGNTIYF. The CDR3 DNA sequence: TGTGCCAGCAGACCGACAGGGTTTGGAAACACCATATATTTT.

This clone was counted a single time. The genes are TRBV27 and TRBJ1-6, with D unresolved. Trimming removed 2 bases from V and 0 bases from J, with 8 bases in between. Germline V gene sequence: CDR1 MNHEY, CDR2 SMNVEV (reference sequence). CDR3 size: 16 residues. CDR3: CASSLRGSSYNSPLHF. CDR3 DNA sequence: TGTGCCAGCAGTTTACGAGGGAGCTCCTATAATTCACCCCTCCACTTT.

The V and J genes are TRBV5-8 and TRBJ1-5; TRBD1 might be the D (5 bases). Per germline, CDR1 SGHTS and CDR2 YDEGEE. The CDR3 runs 13 residues. With 5 bases removed from V and 6 bases from J, the gap between germline ends came to 12 bases. CDR3 bases: TGTGCCAGCAGACCAGGGTTGATTCAGCCCCAGCATTTT. Its protein product is CASRPGLIQPQHF. Full variable domain (missing parts from reference TRBV5-8 and TRBJ1-5): EAGVTQSPTHLIKTRGQQATLRCSPISGHTSVYWYQQALGLGLQFLLWYDEGEERNRGNFPPRFSGRQFPNYSSELNVNALELEDSALYLCASRPGLIQPQHFGDGTRLSIL.

V gene TRBV18 combines with J gene TRBJ2-7, with TRBD2 matching 7 bases. This CDR3 contains 13 residues. In germline, CDR1 is KGHSH, CDR2 LQKENI. Trimming at V came to 5 bases and at J to 5 bases, leaving 6 bases not matched to a gene. Here the CDR3 DNA reads TGTGCCAGCTCAACCGGGGAGGGGAACGAGCAGTACTTC. This encodes CASSTGEGNEQYF.

V is TRBV7-6 and J is TRBJ1-4, with a tentative D call TRBD1 (5 bases). Looked up from germline, CDR1 is SGHVS and CDR2 is FNYEAQ. V lost 5 bases and J 2 bases, leaving 18 bases between the germline ends. The CDR3 is 17 residues long. The CDR3 region is CASSRRAGTATNEKLFF. The CDR3 DNA is TGTGCCAGCAGCCGCCGGGCGGGGACGGCGACTAATGAAAAACTGTTTTTT. Full variable domain (missing parts from reference TRBV7-6 and TRBJ1-4): GAGVSQSPRYKVTKRGQDVALRCDPISGHVSLYWYRQALGQGPEFLTYFNYEAQQDKSGLPNDRFSAERPEGSISTLTIQRTEQRDSAMYRCASSRRAGTATNEKLFFGSGTQLSVL.

The chain combines TRBV5-1 with TRBJ2-1; TRBD2 matches at 11 bases. V trimming: 0 bases; J trimming: 10 bases; junction bases outside the gene matches: 6. Germline CDR1 reads SGHRS; CDR2 reads YFSETQ. The CDR3 runs to 15 residues. CDR3 in DNA: TGCGCCAGCAGCTTGGTTCCTAGCGGGGGGCCGGAGCAGTTCTTC. It yields the protein CASSLVPSGGPEQFF.

This chain uses TRBV6-1 with TRBJ1-5, with 9 bases fitting TRBD1. Germline V gene lookup returns CDR1 MNHNS and CDR2 SASEGT. Germline trimming cut 5 bases from V and 7 bases from J; bases unmatched to any gene: 6. The CDR3 is made up of 14 amino acids. The DNA for the CDR3 is TGTGCCAGCAGTCTGGACAGGGGAATCCAGCCCCAGCATTTT. Protein sequence: CASSLDRGIQPQHF.

The rearrangement joins TRBV5-1 to TRBJ2-7, with TRBD1 identical over 8 bases. Per germline, CDR1 SGHRS and CDR2 YFSETQ. V shed 4 bases, J shed 2 bases, and the junction held 2 bases outside the gene matches. This CDR3 has 13 amino acids. CDR3 coding DNA: TGCGCCAGCAGCCGGACAGGGACCTACGAGCAGTACTTC. Amino acids: CASSRTGTYEQYF.

CDR3 loop: CASSAVAGGGNTIYF. CDR3 nucleotide sequence: TGTGCCAGCAGCGCAGTGGCGGGCGGAGGAAACACCATATATTTT. The chain combines TRBV9 with TRBJ1-3; no clear D gene. From germline, CDR1 is SGDLS and CDR2 YYNGEE. The CDR3 is 15 residues long. V was shortened by 3 bases and J by 4 bases, with 14 bases between the two germline ends.

The rearrangement links TRBV25-1 to TRBJ2-7; 8 nucleotides line up with TRBD1. The V segment lost 4 bases and the J segment 3 bases; nucleotides outside the gene matches: 11. The CDR3 consists of 16 residues. The germline V gene has CDR1 MGHDK and CDR2 SYGVNS. In DNA form, the CDR3 reads TGTGCCAGCAGTGGGTCAGGACGACAGGGGCTCTACGAGCAGTACTTC. It codes for CASSGSGRQGLYEQYF.

This chain links TRBV6-5 with TRBJ1-1, with D maybe TRBD1 (5 bases). The CDR3 is 14 residues long. Germline V gene sequence: CDR1 MNHEY, CDR2 SVGAGI. The V end lost 6 bases, the J end lost 1 base, and 12 bases lay between the germline ends. CDR3 coding DNA: TGTGCCAGCAGCCGGGGACGCAGGAACACTGAAGCTTTCTTT. Translation gives CASSRGRRNTEAFF.

This clone came up once. V usage is TRBV11-2 and J usage is TRBJ2-7; a weak D match, TRBD1 (5 bases). Germline-derived CDR1 and CDR2 are SGHAT and FQNNGV. V gave up 3 bases and J gave up 0 bases, with 9 bases separating them. This CDR3 has 14 amino acids. CDR3: CASSFQGSSYEQYF. In DNA form, the CDR3 reads TGTGCCAGCAGCTTTCAGGGTAGCTCCTACGAGCAGTACTTC.

The V gene is TRBV6-5, the J gene TRBJ2-7, with 10 positions matching TRBD1. CDR3 size: 14 residues. V lost 6 bases to trimming and J lost 6 bases; unmatched junction nucleotides: 8. Germline loops: CDR1 MNHEY, CDR2 SVGAGI. This CDR3 is CASSQTGGAIEQYF. The CDR3 coding sequence is TGTGCCAGCAGCCAGACAGGGGGCGCGATCGAGCAGTACTTC.